The 8 T cell receptor beta chains presented below share a single source sample, sequenced in a study of neurological immune-mediated disorders. TCRdb passed the 5' RACE reads through MiXCR, listing each CDR3 protein once. The sample consists of some 48,000 distinct CDR3 sequences, just under 6% of them appearing once. Material: CD4+ T cells from blood. These receptors all come from a woman aged 18-35 years with multiple sclerosis.

The rearrangement joins TRBV7-9 to TRBJ2-1; D is perhaps TRBD2 (5 bases). The CDR3 has 12 residues. The V end was cut by 5 bases, the J end by 10 bases, with 12 bases between. Germline V gives CDR1 SEHNR, CDR2 FQNEAQ (reference sequence). This CDR3 is CASSRLSGEQFF. The CDR3 bases are TGTGCCAGCAGCCGACTATCGGGCGAGCAGTTCTTC. Full variable domain (missing parts from reference TRBV7-9 and TRBJ2-1): DTGVSQNPRHKITKRGQNVTFRCDPISEHNRLYWYRQTLGQGPEFLTYFQNEAQLEKSRLLSDRFSAERPKGSFSTLEIQRTEQGDSAMYLCASSRLSGEQFFGPGTRLTVL.

The sample holds a few counts of this clonotype. The CDR3 is CASSVGYNGYTF. The CDR3 nucleotides are TGTGCCAGCAGCGTAGGGTATAATGGCTACACCTTC. The chain is built from TRBV9 and TRBJ1-2; D is unclear. The CDR3 consists of 12 residues. V lost 0 bases, J lost 6 bases, and 6 bases lay in between. Looked up from germline, CDR1 is SGDLS and CDR2 is YYNGEE.

The CDR3 reads CSVRGGDSNSPLHF. CDR3 DNA sequence: TGCAGCGTTCGTGGTGGGGACAGCAATTCACCCCTCCACTTT. The genes are TRBV29-1 and TRBJ1-6, with 7 positions matching TRBD1. V shed 5 bases, J shed 7 bases, and the junction held 8 bases outside the gene matches. This CDR3 has 14 residues. Germline CDR1 SQVTM, CDR2 ANQGSEA.

The sample holds many counts of this clonotype. The chain combines TRBV12-3 or TRBV12-4 with TRBJ2-3, with D possibly being TRBD1 or TRBD2 (5 bases each). There are 15 residues in the CDR3. V gave up 7 bases and J gave up 2 bases, with 16 bases separating them. CDR3 amino acids: CASKSGTPFTDTQYF. Here the CDR3 DNA reads TGTGCCAGCAAATCCGGGACCCCTTTCACAGATACGCAGTATTTT.

This clonotype was counted between two and nine times. The chain employs TRBV6-1 and TRBJ2-2, with no clear D. The CDR3 is 16 amino acids. With 1 base removed from V and 5 bases from J, the gap between germline ends came to 14 bases. Germline V CDR1 and CDR2: MNHNS, SASEGT. CDR3 sequence: CASSEGRNWGTGELFF. In DNA form, the CDR3 reads TGTGCCAGCAGTGAAGGGCGGAATTGGGGTACCGGGGAGCTGTTTTTT.

In this sample, this clonotype turned up many times. This chain connects TRBV6-2 or TRBV6-3 to TRBJ2-7; perhaps TRBD1 as D (6 bases). Per the germline V gene, CDR1 is MNHEY and CDR2 is SVGEGT. The V end was cut by 0 bases, the J end by 3 bases, with 12 bases between. The CDR3 extends over 15 amino acids. The CDR3 spells CASSYSKGGLYEQYV. As DNA, the CDR3 is TGTGCCAGCAGTTACTCGAAAGGGGGTCTCTACGAGCAGTACGTC.

There are a few counts of this clonotype. The gene calls are TRBV27 and TRBJ2-7; D not certain. This CDR3 spans 14 amino acids. Germline V gene lookup returns CDR1 MNHEY and CDR2 SMNVEV (reference sequence). The germline V and J ends were trimmed by 5 bases and 0 bases, with 11 bases remaining between them. CDR3 in amino acids: CASSITASSYEQYV. The DNA of the CDR3 is TGTGCCAGCAGTATCACAGCTAGCTCCTACGAGCAGTACGTC.

This clonotype has a count of ten or more. The chain joins TRBV20-1 to TRBJ2-4; 7 nucleotides align to TRBD1. V dropped 0 bases and J dropped 7; count of bases not matched to a gene: 6. The CDR3 loop spans 14 amino acids. CDR1 and CDR2 (germline): DFQATT, SNEGSKA (reference sequence). The CDR3 region has the DNA TGCAGTGCTAGAGACCCATTGGACAGGAACATTCAGTACTTC. Translating gives CSARDPLDRNIQYF.